The present TCR beta chain was sequenced within a study of T cell responses to AZD1222 COVID-19 vaccine (dated by TCRdb to 2020 to 2022). Regarding the study in general: A total of just over 230 trial participants underwent TCR sequencing, of whom about 210 had received two doses of AZD1222 and around 25 had received two doses of the MenACWY control vaccine. Trial participants were enrolled by age into 18-55, 56-69 and 70-plus year subgroups, with around 140, 26 and 57 TCR-sequenced participants respectively.

The CDR3 regions of human TCRbeta chains were analyzed by immunosequencing. As for the original processing: Repertoire TCRs were checked for matches against a reference library of SARS-CoV-2-specific TCRs that had been generated using the MIRA antigen-specificity platform. Breadth was defined as the fraction of unique TCRs that were SARS-CoV-2-associated, and depth was defined as the fraction of total T cells that were SARS-CoV-2-associated. Using the MIRA data, every spike-specific TCR was mapped to the spike region that the TCR reacted to and assigned to either a CD4 or a CD8 class. Log10-transformed breadth and depth values were compared by one-way ANOVA with Sidak's multiple comparisons tests. TCRdb's version of the immuneACCESS table is confined to in-frame rearrangements and falls short of the full clone set. An unresolved V gene accounts for under half of the shortfall where checked; the remainder is of unknown origin. That table furnishes V, J and clone size, whereas the DNA furnished D and trimming. Within this sample are 140,000 to 150,000 clones, with 92% of them counted one time only. Together, the top ten hold roughly 3.3% of the sample.

Taken with the paper, the label for time point translates to: about 28 days (+/-7) after the second vaccine dose. AZD1222 recipients given second doses at about 4 weeks or at about 12 weeks were pooled, since spike-specific TCR depth and breadth were not found to differ between the two schedules. Vaccinee samples came from UK trials COV001 and COV002, including a single-blind randomized controlled phase 2/3 trial of AZD1222 (ChAdOx1 nCoV-19) in healthy adults. Trial participant PBMC samples were collected at day 0 and day 28 after the second dose for TCRbeta chain sequencing. Concerning this clone: What this receptor recognizes is not known. Base qualities are not recorded, but no much larger clone differs from it by a single base.

Including cysteine and phenylalanine, the CDR3 has 13 amino acids. Of the read, only the CDR3 DNA is kept; its 39 bases are in frame from base 1. From the germline V gene, CDR1 is WSHSY and CDR2 is SAAADI. The germline ends are 5 bases apart after V is trimmed by 8 bases and J by 0 bases. Study-wide findings and limitations: Spike-specific TCR breadth and depth rose significantly after two AZD1222 doses compared with day 0 and with MenACWY recipients. Conclusions about previously exposed vaccinees are limited, since just five or six AZD1222 recipients were seropositive for SARS-CoV-2 at baseline. Nearly half of unique spike-specific TCRs reportedly recognized epitopes outside regions mutated in the B.1.351 and B.1.1.7 variants. The 56-69-year group was small, and its depth increase did not reach significance, likely because of low power. Participants were mostly white British, with more females than males. The authors suggested clonal diversity may have been underestimated. The vaccine-associated CD4 TCRs covered the entire spike protein, and the dominant responses fell in regions 160-218 and 743-854. No day 14 peak-response samples were available, so repertoires were characterized only after the peak T cell response.

This chain is built from TRBV10-2 and TRBJ1-6; there is no confident call for the D gene. The receptor was isolated from an adult who received the AZD1222 COVID-19 vaccine. The specimen was peripheral blood, collected 28 days after the second AZD1222 dose. The nucleotide sequence reads TGCGCCAGCTTAAGCTCCTATAATTCACCCCTCCACTTT. Its coded protein is CASLSSYNSPLHF.